This T cell receptor (beta chain) was identified during a study of blood T cell repertoires in COVID-19. The overall study: Samples taken during acute and convalescent COVID-19 were collected in the United States, Italy and Spain.

In the case of this clone: Other DNA sequences within the sample encode an identical CDR3.

This table comes from immunoSEQ multiplex PCR, and its TCRdb copy is limited to in-frame clones, with some not included. The sample consists of 250,000 or so clones, around four fifths of them appearing once. Germline CDR1 SEHNR, CDR2 FQNEAQ (reference sequence). The CDR3 covers 13 residues. V was clipped by 2 bases and J by 1 base, with 5 bases between them. Sequencing was performed on peripheral blood. The clonotype was recovered from a man aged 30 to 45 who had recovered from COVID-19. The chain has TRBV7-9 and TRBJ1-1, with D maybe TRBD1 (5 bases). The DNA for the CDR3 is TGTGCCAGCAGCTTAAGGGGGAACACTGAAGCTTTCTTT. Residues: CASSLRGNTEAFF.